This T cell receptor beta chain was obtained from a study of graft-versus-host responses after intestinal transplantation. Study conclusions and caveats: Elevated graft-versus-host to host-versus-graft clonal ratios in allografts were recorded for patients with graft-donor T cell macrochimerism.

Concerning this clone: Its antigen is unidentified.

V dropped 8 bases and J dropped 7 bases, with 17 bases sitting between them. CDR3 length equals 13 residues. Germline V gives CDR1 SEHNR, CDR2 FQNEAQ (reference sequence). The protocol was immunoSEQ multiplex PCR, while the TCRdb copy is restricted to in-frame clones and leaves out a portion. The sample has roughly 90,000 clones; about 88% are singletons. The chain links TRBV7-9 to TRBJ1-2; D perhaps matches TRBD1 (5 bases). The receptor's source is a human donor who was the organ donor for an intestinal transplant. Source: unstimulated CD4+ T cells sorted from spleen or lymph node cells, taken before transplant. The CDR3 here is CASSSWGEGGYTF. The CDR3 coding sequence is TGTGCCAGCTCCTCATGGGGGGAGGGTGGCTACACCTTC.